The 8 T cell receptor beta chains below all came from one sample that was sequenced in a study of T cell responses to AZD1222 COVID-19 vaccine. Clones were read by immunoSEQ multiplex PCR, and TCRdb kept only the in-frame ones, dropping some. The table has 130,000 to 150,000 clones, 75% to 95% seen once; the top ten hold around 2.8%. Sequenced here: peripheral blood, sampled on day 0 of AZD1222 vaccination. These receptor sequences come from an adult in good health.

This clone was counted a few times. The V and J genes are TRBV21-1 and TRBJ1-1; the table's D call TRBD1 went unverified against the DNA. TRBV21-1 is annotated as a pseudogene. The CDR3 sequence is 17 residues long. CDR3 in DNA: TGTGCCAGCGTCCGGGACACGCGCAGTCGGATGAACACTGAAGCTTTCTTT. Protein: CASVRDTRSRMNTEAFF.

The chain links TRBV9 to TRBJ1-2; D gene unclear. Trimming removed 8 bases at V and 3 bases at J, with 17 bases between. This CDR3 spans 14 amino acids. The germline V gene has CDR1 SGDLS and CDR2 YYNGEE. Here the CDR3 DNA reads TGTGCCAGTTCCTACAGAAGCGGGGACTATGGCTACACCTTC. As protein: CASSYRSGDYGYTF. Full variable domain (remainder filled in from reference TRBV9 and TRBJ1-2): DSGVTQTPKHLITATGQRVTLRCSPRSGDLSVYWYQQSLDQGLQFLIQYYNGEERAKGNILERFSAQQFPDLHSELNLSSLELGDSALYFCASSYRSGDYGYTFGSGTRLTVV.

The chain links TRBV20-1 to TRBJ2-2; D tentatively reads TRBD1 or TRBD2 (5 bases each). CDR1 is DFQATT, CDR2 SNEGSKA, per germline (reference sequence). V was clipped by 3 bases and J by 4 bases, with 18 bases between them. This CDR3 spans 16 amino acids. CDR3 sequence: CSASGWGVGVTGELFF. As DNA, the CDR3 is TGCAGTGCTAGTGGCTGGGGCGTGGGAGTCACCGGGGAGCTGTTTTTT.

V gene TRBV9 combines with J gene TRBJ1-6; D gene uncertain. CDR1 and CDR2 (germline): SGDLS, YYNGEE. This CDR3 has 16 residues. V was shortened by 4 bases and J by 6 bases, with 17 bases between the two germline ends. In DNA form, the CDR3 reads TGTGCCAGCAGCCCCCGGGCCGTTTCAAGTAATTCACCCCTCCACTTT. As protein: CASSPRAVSSNSPLHF.

The rearrangement links TRBV4-2 to TRBJ1-3; no firm D call. The V gene lost 0 bases and the J gene lost 8 bases, with 14 bases spanning the gap. CDR1 is LGHNA, CDR2 YNFKEQ, per germline. CDR3 length: 15 residues. CDR3 nucleotides: TGTGCCAGCAGCCAAGATCGTCGGCACAAAGACACCATATATTTT. Amino acids: CASSQDRRHKDTIYF.

This clone was found once. V and J are TRBV7-3 and TRBJ2-2, with 9 bases aligning to TRBD1. This CDR3 comprises 15 residues. The junction had 2 bases not matched to a gene; V was cut back by 3 bases and J by 3 bases. CDR1 and CDR2 from the germline V gene are SGHTA and FQGTGA. The CDR3 DNA reads as TGTGCCAGCAGCTTTGGGACAGGGTACACCGGGGAGCTGTTTTTT. Its protein product is CASSFGTGYTGELFF.

CDR3 DNA: TGCGCCAGCAGCTTCACGGGGGGTAGAGCCTATGGCTACACCTTC. It is translated as CASSFTGGRAYGYTF. The gene calls are TRBV5-1 and TRBJ1-2, with D possibly being TRBD1 (5 bases). This CDR3 is built from 15 residues. Trimming took 2 bases from V and 4 from J, leaving 15 bases between them. Germline V lookup: CDR1 SGHRS, CDR2 YFSETQ.

The chain joins TRBV9 to TRBJ2-7, with a tentative D call TRBD1 (5 bases). The germline V and J ends were trimmed by 2 bases and 1 base, with 10 bases remaining between them. The CDR3 spans 14 residues. CDR1 SGDLS and CDR2 YYNGEE come from the germline V gene. The CDR3 loop reads CASSVTDRSYEQYF. For the CDR3, the DNA is TGTGCCAGCAGCGTTACAGACAGATCCTACGAGCAGTACTTC.